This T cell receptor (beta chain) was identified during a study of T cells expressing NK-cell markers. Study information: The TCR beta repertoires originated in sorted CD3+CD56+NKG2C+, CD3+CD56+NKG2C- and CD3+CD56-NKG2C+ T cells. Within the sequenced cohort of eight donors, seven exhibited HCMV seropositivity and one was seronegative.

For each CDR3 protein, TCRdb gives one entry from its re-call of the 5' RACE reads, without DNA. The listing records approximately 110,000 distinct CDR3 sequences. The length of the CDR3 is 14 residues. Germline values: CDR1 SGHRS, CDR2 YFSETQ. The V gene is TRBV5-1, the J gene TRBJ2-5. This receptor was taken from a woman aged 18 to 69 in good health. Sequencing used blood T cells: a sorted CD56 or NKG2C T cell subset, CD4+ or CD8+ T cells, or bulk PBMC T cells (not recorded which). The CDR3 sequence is CASSLEVRQETQYF.